This is a list of T cell receptor beta chains from one sample in a study of blood T cell repertoires in COVID-19. The table came from immunoSEQ multiplex PCR; TCRdb's copy has only in-frame clones and leaves some out. The sample holds 190,000 or so clones; 87% are singletons and the top ten take 0.88%. Input material: peripheral blood. Receptors were obtained from a young woman who had recovered from COVID-19. Each CDR3 is given with its conserved first and last residue. The D gene is left open where the match is weak. Size tells how often a clone was seen (once, few, many) or the class of an expanded clone, and some rows leave it out.

v_gene	abundance	d_gene	len	j_gene	CDR3nt	CDR3aa
TRBV23-1	NA	NA	19	TRBJ1-5	TGCGCCAGCAGTCAACCGGCCCCCCGGACAAGAGAAAGCAATCAGCCCCAGCATTTT	CASSQPAPRTRESNQPQHF
TRBV7-9	NA	NA	13	TRBJ1-1	TGTGCCAGCAGCCTCCCAGGACTCACTGAAGCTTTCTTT	CASSLPGLTEAFF
TRBV28	NA	NA	12	TRBJ2-3	TGTGCCAGCAGTTCCCAGACAGATACGCAGTATTTT	CASSSQTDTQYF
TRBV5-4	NA	TRBD2	15	TRBJ2-1	TGTGCCAGCAGCTTATCGGGACTAGCGGGCTCTGAGCAGTTCTTC	CASSLSGLAGSEQFF
TRBV5-4	NA	TRBD1	13	TRBJ1-2	TGTGCCAGCAGCCCGGACAGGGTGGGTGGCTACACCTTC	CASSPDRVGGYTF
TRBV4-1	few	TRBD1	15	TRBJ1-5	TGCGCCAGCAGCGCCCTTGAAGGGGGCGTAGAGCCCCAGCATTTT	CASSALEGGVEPQHF
TRBV27	NA	TRBD2	18	TRBJ2-3	TGTGCCAGCAGTTTGGGAGCTAGCGGGGGGGCAGTTGCAGATACGCAGTATTTT	CASSLGASGGAVADTQYF
TRBV19	few	NA	14	TRBJ2-5	TGTGCCAGTAGTATAGTAGGACAGTTAGAGACCCAGTACTTC	CASSIVGQLETQYF
TRBV4-3	NA	NA	16	TRBJ2-2	TGCGCCAGCAGCCAGTATAGCGGCTCGAACACCGGGGAGCTGTTTTTT	CASSQYSGSNTGELFF
TRBV5-1	NA	NA	13	TRBJ1-1	TGCGCCAGCAGCGATGGAGGTAGGACTGAAGCTTTCTTT	CASSDGGRTEAFF
TRBV2	NA	NA	16	TRBJ1-3	TGTGCCAGCAGGAGGGACATCCTGAGCTCTGGAAACACCATATATTTT	CASRRDILSSGNTIYF
TRBV7-3	NA	NA	14	TRBJ2-1	TGTGCCAGCAGCTCCCACGGGGGCTACAATGAGCAGTTCTTC	CASSSHGGYNEQFF
TRBV6-4	NA	NA	19	TRBJ2-1	TGTGCCACCACTCTCTTTGACAGGTGGACGACAATCTCCTACAATGAGCAGTTCTTC	CATTLFDRWTTISYNEQFF
TRBV24-1	NA	TRBD1	15	TRBJ2-5	TGTGCCACCAGTGATCCAGGACAGGGCCAAGAGACCCAGTACTTC	CATSDPGQGQETQYF
TRBV11-2	NA	NA	13	TRBJ1-1	TGTGCCAGCAGCTTAGGGCCGAACACTGAAGCTTTCTTT	CASSLGPNTEAFF
TRBV2	NA	TRBD2	14	TRBJ2-7	TGTGCCAGCAGTGAGGGGCGGGGGGCGTACGAGCAGTACTTC	CASSEGRGAYEQYF
TRBV5-4	NA	NA	14	TRBJ1-6	TGTGCCAGCAGCCTCCCGAGGGATAATTCACCCCTCCACTTT	CASSLPRDNSPLHF